Listed below are T cell receptor beta chains from one sample, sequenced in a study of CD8+ T cells in alopecia areata. Data came from immunoSEQ multiplex PCR; TCRdb stores just in-frame clones and leaves some out. Of 90,000 to 120,000 clones listed, about 83% are singletons. The sequencing used CD8+ T cells sorted from blood, collected at week 24, from a patient treated with tofacitinib. The receptors derive from a human donor with alopecia areata. Each CDR3 is given with its conserved first and last residue. D genes are given only for firm matches. Where a row states a size, it is once, few, many or the class of an expanded clone; other rows omit it.

cdr3_aa: CASSEGQGDLYEQYF; cdr3_nt: TGCGCCAGCAGCGAGGGACAGGGGGATCTCTACGAGCAGTACTTC; v_call: TRBV5-1; d_call: TRBD1; clone_size: -; j_call: TRBJ2-7
cdr3_aa: CASSYSSTGDTQYF; cdr3_nt: TGTGCCAGCAGTTACTCCTCCACGGGAGATACGCAGTATTTT; v_call: TRBV6-5; d_call: -; clone_size: -; j_call: TRBJ2-3
cdr3_aa: CAIPQAGAKEHTDTQYF; cdr3_nt: TGTGCCATTCCCCAAGCGGGGGCAAAAGAGCACACAGATACGCAGTATTTT; v_call: TRBV10-3; d_call: TRBD2; clone_size: -; j_call: TRBJ2-3
cdr3_aa: CASGLRLAGGHQETQYF; cdr3_nt: TGTGCTAGTGGTTTGAGACTAGCGGGGGGACACCAAGAGACCCAGTACTTC; v_call: TRBV12-5; d_call: TRBD2; clone_size: -; j_call: TRBJ2-5
cdr3_aa: CASSRDRGLGYTF; cdr3_nt: TGTGCCAGCAGCCGGGACAGGGGTTTAGGCTACACCTTC; v_call: TRBV6-5; d_call: TRBD1; clone_size: -; j_call: TRBJ1-2
cdr3_aa: CASSPVRQETQYF; cdr3_nt: TGTGCCAGCAGCCCTGTACGGCAAGAGACCCAGTACTTC; v_call: TRBV7-9; d_call: -; clone_size: -; j_call: TRBJ2-5
cdr3_aa: CASSHAAGGNTEAFF; cdr3_nt: TGCGCCAGCAGCCATGCCGCGGGGGGAAACACTGAAGCTTTCTTT; v_call: TRBV4-1; d_call: -; clone_size: -; j_call: TRBJ1-1
cdr3_aa: CASSLLTGSGNTIYF; cdr3_nt: TGTGCCAGCAGTTTACTAACAGGGAGTGGAAACACCATATATTTT; v_call: TRBV7-8; d_call: -; clone_size: -; j_call: TRBJ1-3
cdr3_aa: CASSQEYQGETQYF; cdr3_nt: TGCGCCAGCAGCCAAGAATACCAGGGAGAGACCCAGTACTTC; v_call: TRBV4-1; d_call: -; clone_size: -; j_call: TRBJ2-5
cdr3_aa: CAREQGLNEQFF; cdr3_nt: TGTGCCAGAGAACAGGGTTTGAATGAGCAGTTCTTC; v_call: TRBV2; d_call: -; clone_size: -; j_call: TRBJ2-1
cdr3_aa: CSVGGTGSYEQYF; cdr3_nt: TGCAGCGTTGGAGGGACAGGCTCCTACGAGCAGTACTTC; v_call: TRBV29-1; d_call: TRBD1; clone_size: once; j_call: TRBJ2-7
cdr3_aa: CASSLIGGEETQYF; cdr3_nt: TGTGCCAGCAGCTTAATAGGGGGAGAAGAGACCCAGTACTTC; v_call: TRBV7-9; d_call: -; clone_size: once; j_call: TRBJ2-5
cdr3_aa: CASSRPRGMETQYF; cdr3_nt: TGTGCCAGTAGTCGTCCGAGGGGGATGGAGACCCAGTACTTC; v_call: TRBV19; d_call: -; clone_size: -; j_call: TRBJ2-5
cdr3_aa: CASSYSGGRSYEQYF; cdr3_nt: TGTGCCAGCAGTTACTCAGGGGGGCGCTCCTACGAGCAGTACTTC; v_call: TRBV6-5; d_call: -; clone_size: -; j_call: TRBJ2-7
cdr3_aa: CASSPPVWGGLNIQYF; cdr3_nt: TGTGCCAGCTCACCACCGGTTTGGGGAGGCTTAAACATTCAGTACTTC; v_call: TRBV18; d_call: -; clone_size: -; j_call: TRBJ2-4
cdr3_aa: CASSFGTDGYEQYF; cdr3_nt: TGTGCCAGCAGCTTCGGGACAGATGGATACGAGCAGTACTTC; v_call: TRBV7-9; d_call: TRBD1; clone_size: -; j_call: TRBJ2-7
cdr3_aa: CASSPGGGGELFF; cdr3_nt: TGTGCCAGCAGCCCAGGGGGCGGCGGGGAGCTGTTTTTT; v_call: TRBV7-2; d_call: TRBD1; clone_size: -; j_call: TRBJ2-2
cdr3_aa: CASSLSPGAREQYF; cdr3_nt: TGCGCCAGCAGCTTGTCTCCGGGGGCGCGCGAGCAGTACTTC; v_call: TRBV5-1; d_call: -; clone_size: -; j_call: TRBJ2-7
cdr3_aa: CSGGANTGELFF; cdr3_nt: TGCAGCGGGGGGGCGAACACCGGGGAGCTGTTTTTT; v_call: TRBV29-1; d_call: -; clone_size: -; j_call: TRBJ2-2
cdr3_aa: CASSEPPNEQFF; cdr3_nt: TGTGCCAGCAGCGAACCCCCAAATGAGCAGTTCTTC; v_call: TRBV7-9; d_call: -; clone_size: -; j_call: TRBJ2-1
cdr3_aa: CASSQDRVANTGELFF; cdr3_nt: TGCGCCAGCAGCCAGGACAGGGTTGCGAACACCGGGGAGCTGTTTTTT; v_call: TRBV4-3; d_call: TRBD1; clone_size: -; j_call: TRBJ2-2
cdr3_aa: CASSLSRDYTYNEQFF; cdr3_nt: TGTGCCAGCAGCTTGAGTAGGGACTACACCTACAATGAGCAGTTCTTC; v_call: TRBV5-6; d_call: TRBD2; clone_size: -; j_call: TRBJ2-1
cdr3_aa: CASSPYGSGEQYF; cdr3_nt: TGTGCCAGCAGCCCCTACGGATCCGGCGAGCAGTACTTC; v_call: TRBV7-6; d_call: -; clone_size: few; j_call: TRBJ2-7
cdr3_aa: CASSEVGYEQYF; cdr3_nt: TGTGCCAGCAGTGAAGTAGGGTACGAGCAGTACTTC; v_call: TRBV2; d_call: -; clone_size: -; j_call: TRBJ2-7
cdr3_aa: CASSFGTKYEQYF; cdr3_nt: TGTGCCAGCAGCTTTGGTACTAAATACGAGCAGTACTTC; v_call: TRBV11-2; d_call: -; clone_size: -; j_call: TRBJ2-7
cdr3_aa: CATSRGTSVETQYF; cdr3_nt: TGTGCCACCAGCAGAGGGACGTCGGTGGAGACCCAGTACTTC; v_call: TRBV15; d_call: -; clone_size: -; j_call: TRBJ2-5
cdr3_aa: CASSQDRDYEQYF; cdr3_nt: TGCGCCAGCAGCCAAGACAGGGACTACGAGCAGTACTTC; v_call: TRBV4-3; d_call: -; clone_size: -; j_call: TRBJ2-7
cdr3_aa: CASSEAGNTYEQYF; cdr3_nt: TGTGCCAGCAGTGAAGCAGGGAATACCTACGAGCAGTACTTC; v_call: TRBV2; d_call: -; clone_size: -; j_call: TRBJ2-7
cdr3_aa: CASSGLALATGELFF; cdr3_nt: TGTGCCAGCAGTGGACTAGCGCTTGCAACCGGGGAGCTGTTTTTT; v_call: TRBV27; d_call: TRBD2; clone_size: -; j_call: TRBJ2-2
cdr3_aa: CASSLTRGGTEAFF; cdr3_nt: TGTGCCAGCAGTCTGACTCGGGGAGGCACTGAAGCTTTCTTT; v_call: TRBV6-5; d_call: -; clone_size: -; j_call: TRBJ1-1
cdr3_aa: CASSLVLAGAYEQYF; cdr3_nt: TGTGCCAGCAGCTTAGTGTTAGCCGGTGCCTACGAGCAGTACTTC; v_call: TRBV7-9; d_call: -; clone_size: -; j_call: TRBJ2-7
cdr3_aa: CASGYAGGVKNEQFF; cdr3_nt: TGTGCTAGTGGTTACGCAGGGGGCGTTAAGAATGAGCAGTTCTTC; v_call: TRBV12-5; d_call: TRBD1; clone_size: once; j_call: TRBJ2-1
cdr3_aa: CASSKVGPTMNTEAFF; cdr3_nt: TGTGCCAGCAGCAAAGTGGGGCCGACAATGAACACTGAAGCTTTCTTT; v_call: TRBV21-1; d_call: -; clone_size: few; j_call: TRBJ1-1
cdr3_aa: CASSQDNRDPQETQYF; cdr3_nt: TGCGCCAGCAGCCAAGATAACAGGGATCCCCAAGAGACCCAGTACTTC; v_call: TRBV4-3; d_call: -; clone_size: once; j_call: TRBJ2-5
cdr3_aa: CASSSQPERSYEQYF; cdr3_nt: TGTGCCAGCAGCTCCCAACCCGAACGGTCGTACGAGCAGTACTTC; v_call: TRBV7-9; d_call: -; clone_size: -; j_call: TRBJ2-7
cdr3_aa: CASSQPGQGYYEQYF; cdr3_nt: TGCGCCAGCAGCCAACCAGGACAGGGCTACTACGAGCAGTACTTC; v_call: TRBV4-1; d_call: TRBD1; clone_size: few; j_call: TRBJ2-7
cdr3_aa: CASSAPSVAGVQETQYF; cdr3_nt: TGTGCCAGCAGCGCACCTTCGGTAGCGGGGGTACAAGAGACCCAGTACTTC; v_call: TRBV9; d_call: TRBD2; clone_size: -; j_call: TRBJ2-5
cdr3_aa: CASRDTLISGNTIYF; cdr3_nt: TGTGCCAGCAGAGATACACTTATTTCTGGAAACACCATATATTTT; v_call: TRBV6-5; d_call: -; clone_size: -; j_call: TRBJ1-3
cdr3_aa: CASSQGQITGELFF; cdr3_nt: TGTGCCAGCAGCCAAGGACAAATCACCGGGGAGCTGTTTTTT; v_call: TRBV5-6; d_call: -; clone_size: few; j_call: TRBJ2-2
cdr3_aa: CASSQDRGQGINTQYF; cdr3_nt: TGCGCCAGCAGCCAAGATAGGGGACAGGGGATAAATACGCAGTATTTT; v_call: TRBV4-3; d_call: TRBD1; clone_size: once; j_call: TRBJ2-3
cdr3_aa: CASSQDSTVGWLFF; cdr3_nt: TGCGCCAGCAGCCAAGACTCCACCGTGGGGTGGCTGTTTTTT; v_call: TRBV4-1; d_call: -; clone_size: -; j_call: TRBJ2-2
cdr3_aa: CASSRDRSYNEQFF; cdr3_nt: TGTGCCAGCAGTAGGGACAGATCCTACAATGAGCAGTTCTTC; v_call: TRBV7-2; d_call: TRBD1; clone_size: once; j_call: TRBJ2-1
cdr3_aa: CASSSSLAGGPTDTQYF; cdr3_nt: TGTGCCAGCAGCTCCTCTTTAGCGGGGGGGCCCACAGATACGCAGTATTTT; v_call: TRBV7-9; d_call: TRBD2; clone_size: -; j_call: TRBJ2-3
cdr3_aa: CASSQDRQWNYGYTF; cdr3_nt: TGCGCCAGCAGCCAAGATCGACAGTGGAACTATGGCTACACCTTC; v_call: TRBV4-3; d_call: -; clone_size: -; j_call: TRBJ1-2
cdr3_aa: CASSGTETPYNEQFF; cdr3_nt: TGTGCCAGCAGTGGGACAGAGACCCCATACAATGAGCAGTTCTTC; v_call: TRBV25-1; d_call: -; clone_size: -; j_call: TRBJ2-1
cdr3_aa: CASSLTGQGDQETQYF; cdr3_nt: TGCGCCAGCAGCCTGACGGGACAGGGGGACCAAGAGACCCAGTACTTC; v_call: TRBV4-3; d_call: TRBD1; clone_size: -; j_call: TRBJ2-5
cdr3_aa: CAWSVDQRTEAFF; cdr3_nt: TGTGCCTGGAGTGTTGACCAAAGGACTGAAGCTTTCTTT; v_call: TRBV30; d_call: -; clone_size: once; j_call: TRBJ1-1
cdr3_aa: CASSLDSRALREQYF; cdr3_nt: TGTGCCAGCAGCTTGGATTCGAGGGCGCTGAGAGAGCAGTACTTC; v_call: TRBV5-5; d_call: -; clone_size: -; j_call: TRBJ2-7
cdr3_aa: CASSFLSTYTGELFF; cdr3_nt: TGCGCCAGCAGCTTCTTATCTACGTACACCGGGGAGCTGTTTTTT; v_call: TRBV5-1; d_call: -; clone_size: -; j_call: TRBJ2-2
cdr3_aa: CASSIGGRTYEQYF; cdr3_nt: TGTGCCAGTAGTATTGGTGGCAGGACTTACGAGCAGTACTTC; v_call: TRBV19; d_call: -; clone_size: -; j_call: TRBJ2-7
cdr3_aa: CASSPRPLTANTGELFF; cdr3_nt: TGTGCCAGCAGCCCCCGACCCTTGACAGCGAACACCGGGGAGCTGTTTTTT; v_call: TRBV7-2; d_call: -; clone_size: -; j_call: TRBJ2-2
cdr3_aa: CASSLSGTGGRTVQETQYF; cdr3_nt: TGTGCCAGCAGTTTATCGGGGACAGGGGGCCGGACGGTCCAAGAGACCCAGTACTTC; v_call: TRBV27; d_call: TRBD1; clone_size: -; j_call: TRBJ2-5
cdr3_aa: CASSSITSGTRYEQYF; cdr3_nt: TGTGCCAGCAGTTCCATAACTTCCGGGACACGCTACGAGCAGTACTTC; v_call: TRBV27; d_call: -; clone_size: -; j_call: TRBJ2-7